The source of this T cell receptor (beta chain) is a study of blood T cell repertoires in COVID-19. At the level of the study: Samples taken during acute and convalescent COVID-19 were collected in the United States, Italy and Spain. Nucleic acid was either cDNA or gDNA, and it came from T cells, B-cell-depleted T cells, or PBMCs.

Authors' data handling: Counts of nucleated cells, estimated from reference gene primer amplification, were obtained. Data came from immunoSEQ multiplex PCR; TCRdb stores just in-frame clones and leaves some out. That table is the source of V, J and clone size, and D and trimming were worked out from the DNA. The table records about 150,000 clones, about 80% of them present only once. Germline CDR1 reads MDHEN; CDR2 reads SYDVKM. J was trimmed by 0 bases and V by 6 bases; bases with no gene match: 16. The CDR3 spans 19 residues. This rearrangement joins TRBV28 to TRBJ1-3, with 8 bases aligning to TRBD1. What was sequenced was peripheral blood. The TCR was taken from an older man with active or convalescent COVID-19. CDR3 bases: TGTGCCAGCAGGCGTACCGGGACAGGATACTATAGCTCTGGAAACACCATATATTTT. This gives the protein CASRRTGTGYYSSGNTIYF.